This T cell receptor beta chain was profiled in a study of cytomegalovirus exposure and HLA in healthy donors. Study in general: Later, an analysis reported that the 130 or so validation repertoires had used the same platform as the approximately 660 first-cohort repertoires. Regarding the study as a whole: In a later analysis, first-cohort TCR clusters were found to tend to co-occur in the roughly 120 validation repertoires. The classifier reportedly diagnosed cytomegalovirus status with high specificity and sensitivity.

As to this clone: Its specificity is unknown.

Measured with immunoSEQ multiplex PCR; TCRdb has only the in-frame clones, and not every one. The profile shows about 110,000 clones, approximately 95% of them singletons. Trimming cost V 3 bases and J 2 bases; bases outside gene matches: 13. The CDR3 length is 17 residues. Germline V lookup: CDR1 GTSNPN, CDR2 SVGIG (reference sequence). Donors were drawn from the roughly 130-subject validation cohort, separate from the roughly 700-subject first cohort. The gene calls are TRBV30 and TRBJ2-3, with 8 nucleotides matching TRBD1. Sequencing was performed on PBMCs. This clonotype was obtained from a woman under 30 in good health and CMV-seronegative. The DNA of the CDR3 is TGTGCCTGGAGCCTGAGGTGGGGACAGGCACACACAGATACGCAGTATTTT. Translated: CAWSLRWGQAHTDTQYF.